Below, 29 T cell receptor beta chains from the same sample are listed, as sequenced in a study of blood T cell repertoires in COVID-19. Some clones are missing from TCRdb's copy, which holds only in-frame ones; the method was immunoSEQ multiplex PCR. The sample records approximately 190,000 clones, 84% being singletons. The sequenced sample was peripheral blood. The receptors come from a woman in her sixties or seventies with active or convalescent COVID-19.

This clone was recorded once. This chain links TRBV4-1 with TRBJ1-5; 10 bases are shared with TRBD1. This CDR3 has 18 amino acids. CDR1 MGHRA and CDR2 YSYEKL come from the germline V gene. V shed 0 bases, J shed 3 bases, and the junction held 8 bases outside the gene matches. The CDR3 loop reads CASSQDPRGQGHNQPQHF. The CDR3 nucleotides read TGCGCCAGCAGCCAAGACCCCAGGGGACAGGGGCACAATCAGCCCCAGCATTTT.

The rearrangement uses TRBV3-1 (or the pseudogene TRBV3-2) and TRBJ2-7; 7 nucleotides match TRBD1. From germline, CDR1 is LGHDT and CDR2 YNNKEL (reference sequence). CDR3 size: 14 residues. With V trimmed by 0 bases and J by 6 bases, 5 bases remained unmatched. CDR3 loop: CASSQEGTAIEQYF. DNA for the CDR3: TGTGCCAGCAGCCAAGAAGGGACAGCTATCGAGCAGTACTTC.

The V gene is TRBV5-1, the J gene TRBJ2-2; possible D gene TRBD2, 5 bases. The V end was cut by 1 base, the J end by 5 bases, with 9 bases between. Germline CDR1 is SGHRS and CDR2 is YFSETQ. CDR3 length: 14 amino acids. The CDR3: CASSLRWETGELFF. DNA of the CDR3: TGCGCCAGCAGCTTGAGGTGGGAGACCGGGGAGCTGTTTTTT.

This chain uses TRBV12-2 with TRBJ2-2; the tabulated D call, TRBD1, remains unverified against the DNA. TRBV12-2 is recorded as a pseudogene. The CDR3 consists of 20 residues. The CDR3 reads CASGSQVSGGWARDTGELFF. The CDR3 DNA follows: TGTGCAAGCGGCTCGCAGGTCTCAGGGGGCTGGGCTCGGGACACCGGGGAGCTGTTTTTT.

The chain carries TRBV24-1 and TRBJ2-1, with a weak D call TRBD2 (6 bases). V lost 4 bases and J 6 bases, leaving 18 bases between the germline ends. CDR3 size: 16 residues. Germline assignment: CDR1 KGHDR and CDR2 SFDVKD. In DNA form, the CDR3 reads TGTGCCACCAGTGACATTACTAGCTTGATCCCCAATGAGCAGTTCTTC. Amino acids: CATSDITSLIPNEQFF.

DNA for the CDR3: TGTGCCAGCAGATCCGGGACAGGACGCTACGAGCAGTACTTC. Translated, it gives CASRSGTGRYEQYF. The rearrangement uses TRBV6-5 and TRBJ2-7; 8 bases match TRBD1. Per the germline V gene, CDR1 is MNHEY and CDR2 is SVGAGI. The V gene end was trimmed by 6 bases and the J gene end by 3 bases; junction bases not matched to a gene: 7. The length of the CDR3 is 14 residues.

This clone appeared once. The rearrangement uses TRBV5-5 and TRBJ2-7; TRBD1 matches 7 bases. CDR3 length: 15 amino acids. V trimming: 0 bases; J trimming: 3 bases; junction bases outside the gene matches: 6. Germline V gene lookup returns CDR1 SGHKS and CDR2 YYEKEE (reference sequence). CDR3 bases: TGTGCCAGCAGCTTGGCCCCTGACAGGGTCTACGAGCAGTACTTC. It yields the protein CASSLAPDRVYEQYF. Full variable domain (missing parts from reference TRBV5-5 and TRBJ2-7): DAGVTQSPTHLIKTRGQQVTLRCSPISGHKSVSWYQQVLGQGPQFIFQYYEKEERGRGNFPDRFSARQFPNYSSELNVNALLLGDSALYLCASSLAPDRVYEQYFGPGTRLTVT.

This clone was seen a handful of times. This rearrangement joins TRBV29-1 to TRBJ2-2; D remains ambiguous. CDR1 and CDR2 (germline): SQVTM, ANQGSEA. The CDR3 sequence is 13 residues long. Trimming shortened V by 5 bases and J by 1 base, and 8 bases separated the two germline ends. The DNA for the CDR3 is TGCAGCGTTTCCCCTAGGAACACCGGGGAGCTGTTTTTT. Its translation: CSVSPRNTGELFF.

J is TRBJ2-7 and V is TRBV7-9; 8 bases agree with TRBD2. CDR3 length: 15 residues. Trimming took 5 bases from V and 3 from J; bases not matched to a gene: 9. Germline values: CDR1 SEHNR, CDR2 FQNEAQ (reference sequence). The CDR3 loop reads CASSPERTSSYEQYF. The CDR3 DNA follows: TGTGCCAGCAGCCCAGAGCGGACTAGCAGCTACGAGCAGTACTTC.

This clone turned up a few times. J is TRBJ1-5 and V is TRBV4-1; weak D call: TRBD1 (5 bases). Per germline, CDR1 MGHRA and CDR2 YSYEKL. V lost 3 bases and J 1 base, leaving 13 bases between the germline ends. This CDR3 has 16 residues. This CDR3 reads CASSHLGQGSNQPQHF. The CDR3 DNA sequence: TGCGCCAGCAGCCACCTAGGGCAGGGAAGCAATCAGCCCCAGCATTTT.

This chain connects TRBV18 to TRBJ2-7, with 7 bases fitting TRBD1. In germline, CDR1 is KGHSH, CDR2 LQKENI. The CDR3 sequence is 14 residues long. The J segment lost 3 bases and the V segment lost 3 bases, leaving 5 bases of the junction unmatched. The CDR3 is CASSPRGRDYEQYF. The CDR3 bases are TGTGCCAGCTCACCTAGGGGGCGAGACTACGAGCAGTACTTC.

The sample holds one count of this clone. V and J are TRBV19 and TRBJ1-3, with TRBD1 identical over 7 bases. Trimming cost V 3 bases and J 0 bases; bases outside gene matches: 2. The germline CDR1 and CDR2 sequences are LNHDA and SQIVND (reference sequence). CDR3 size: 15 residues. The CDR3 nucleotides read TGTGCCAGTAGTATGGGGACAGACTCTGGAAACACCATATATTTT. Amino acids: CASSMGTDSGNTIYF.

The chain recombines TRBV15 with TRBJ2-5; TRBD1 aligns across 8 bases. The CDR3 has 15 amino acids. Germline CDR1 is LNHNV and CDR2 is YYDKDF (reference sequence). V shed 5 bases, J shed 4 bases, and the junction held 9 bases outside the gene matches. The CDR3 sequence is CATSRRQGARETQYF. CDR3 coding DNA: TGTGCCACCAGCCGGCGCCAGGGGGCACGAGAGACCCAGTACTTC. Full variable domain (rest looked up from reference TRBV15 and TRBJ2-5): DAMVIQNPRYQVTQFGKPVTLSCSQTLNHNVMYWYQQKSSQAPKLLFHYYDKDFNNEADTPDNFQSRRPNTSFCFLDIRSPGLGDTAMYLCATSRRQGARETQYFGPGTRLLVL.

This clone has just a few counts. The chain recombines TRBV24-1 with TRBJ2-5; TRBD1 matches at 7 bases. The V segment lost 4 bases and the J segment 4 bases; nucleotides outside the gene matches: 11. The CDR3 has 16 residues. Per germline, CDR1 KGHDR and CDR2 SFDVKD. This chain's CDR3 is CATSDERGGELETQYF. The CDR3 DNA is TGTGCCACCAGTGACGAGAGAGGGGGCGAGTTAGAGACCCAGTACTTC.

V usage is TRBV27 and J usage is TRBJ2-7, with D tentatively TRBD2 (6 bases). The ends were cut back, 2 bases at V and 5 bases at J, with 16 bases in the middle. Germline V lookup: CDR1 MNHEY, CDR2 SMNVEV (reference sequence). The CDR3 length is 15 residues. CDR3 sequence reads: CASSLRGGKGNEQYF. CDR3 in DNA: TGTGCCAGCAGTTTACGGGGCGGGAAGGGGAACGAGCAGTACTTC.

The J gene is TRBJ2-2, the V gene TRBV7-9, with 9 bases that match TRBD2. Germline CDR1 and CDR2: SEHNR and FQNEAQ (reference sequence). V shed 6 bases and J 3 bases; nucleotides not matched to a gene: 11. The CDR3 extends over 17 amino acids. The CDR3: CASSPPRTSEHTGELFF. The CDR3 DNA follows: TGTGCCAGCAGTCCCCCCCGGACTAGCGAACACACCGGGGAGCTGTTTTTT.

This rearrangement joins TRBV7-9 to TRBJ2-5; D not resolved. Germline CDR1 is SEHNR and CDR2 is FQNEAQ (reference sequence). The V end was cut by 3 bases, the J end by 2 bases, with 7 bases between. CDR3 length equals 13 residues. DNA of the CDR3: TGTGCCAGCAGCTTGGGCCGGCAAGAGACCCAGTACTTC. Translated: CASSLGRQETQYF.

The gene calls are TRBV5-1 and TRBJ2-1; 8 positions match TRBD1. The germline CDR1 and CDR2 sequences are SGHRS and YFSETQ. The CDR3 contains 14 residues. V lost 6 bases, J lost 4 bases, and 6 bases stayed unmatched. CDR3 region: CASTPGQVYNEQFF. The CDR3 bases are TGCGCCAGCACTCCGGGACAGGTATACAATGAGCAGTTCTTC.

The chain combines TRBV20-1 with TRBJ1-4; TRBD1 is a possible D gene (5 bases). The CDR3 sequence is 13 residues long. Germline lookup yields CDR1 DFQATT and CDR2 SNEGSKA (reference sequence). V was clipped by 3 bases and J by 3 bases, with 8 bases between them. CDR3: CSASGGANEKLFF. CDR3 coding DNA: TGCAGTGCTAGTGGGGGGGCTAATGAAAAACTGTTTTTT.

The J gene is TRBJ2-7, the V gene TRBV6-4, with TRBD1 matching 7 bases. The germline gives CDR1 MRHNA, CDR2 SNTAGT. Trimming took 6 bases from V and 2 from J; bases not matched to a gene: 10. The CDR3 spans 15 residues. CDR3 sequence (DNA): TGTGCCAGCAGCCCTGGTGGACAGGAAACCTACGAGCAGTACTTC. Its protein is CASSPGGQETYEQYF.

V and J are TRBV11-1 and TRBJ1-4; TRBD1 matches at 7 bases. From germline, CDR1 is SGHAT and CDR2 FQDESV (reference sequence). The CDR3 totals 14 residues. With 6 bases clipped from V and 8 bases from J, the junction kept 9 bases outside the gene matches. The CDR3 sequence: CASRSDRDGEKLFF. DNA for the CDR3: TGTGCCAGCAGGTCCGACAGGGATGGCGAAAAACTGTTTTTT.

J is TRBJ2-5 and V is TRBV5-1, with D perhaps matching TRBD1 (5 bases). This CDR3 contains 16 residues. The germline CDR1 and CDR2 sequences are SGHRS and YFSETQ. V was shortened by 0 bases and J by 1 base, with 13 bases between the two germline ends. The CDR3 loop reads CASSLGLLQGQETQYF. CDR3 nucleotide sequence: TGCGCCAGCAGCTTGGGGTTGTTGCAGGGCCAAGAGACCCAGTACTTC.

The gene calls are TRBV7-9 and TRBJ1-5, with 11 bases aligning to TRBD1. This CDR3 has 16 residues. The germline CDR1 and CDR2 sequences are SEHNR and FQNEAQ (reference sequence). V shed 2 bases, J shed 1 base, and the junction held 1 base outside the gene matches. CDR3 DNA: TGTGCCAGCAGCTTATGGGACAGGGGGAGCAATCAGCCCCAGCATTTT. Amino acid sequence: CASSLWDRGSNQPQHF.

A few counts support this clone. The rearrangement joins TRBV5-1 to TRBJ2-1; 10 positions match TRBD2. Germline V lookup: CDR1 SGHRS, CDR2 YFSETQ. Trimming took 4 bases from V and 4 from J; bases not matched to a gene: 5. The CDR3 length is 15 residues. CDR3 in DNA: TGCGCCAGCAGCCCAGGGACTAGCGCTTACAATGAGCAGTTCTTC. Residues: CASSPGTSAYNEQFF.

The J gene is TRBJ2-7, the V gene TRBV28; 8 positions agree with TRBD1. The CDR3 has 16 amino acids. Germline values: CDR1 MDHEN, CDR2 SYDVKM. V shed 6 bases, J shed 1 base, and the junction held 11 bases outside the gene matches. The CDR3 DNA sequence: TGTGCCAGCAGCCAAGCGTGGACAGGGCCGTCCTACGAGCAGTACTTC. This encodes CASSQAWTGPSYEQYF.

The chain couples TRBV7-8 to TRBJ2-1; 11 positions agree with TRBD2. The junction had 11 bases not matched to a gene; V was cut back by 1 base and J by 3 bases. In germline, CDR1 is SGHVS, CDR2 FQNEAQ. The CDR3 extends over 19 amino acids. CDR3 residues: CASSLVKIGLAGSYNEQFF. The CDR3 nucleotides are TGTGCCAGCAGCTTAGTTAAAATCGGACTAGCGGGTAGCTACAATGAGCAGTTCTTC.

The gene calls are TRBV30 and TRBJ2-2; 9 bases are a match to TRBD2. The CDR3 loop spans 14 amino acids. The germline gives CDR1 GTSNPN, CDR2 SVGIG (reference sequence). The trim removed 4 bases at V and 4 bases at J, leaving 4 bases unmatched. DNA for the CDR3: TGTGCCTGGACGCTACTAGCGGGCACCGGGGAGCTGTTTTTT. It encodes CAWTLLAGTGELFF. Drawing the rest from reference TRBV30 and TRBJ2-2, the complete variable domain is SQTIHQWPATLVQPVGSPLSLECTVEGTSNPNLYWYRQAAGRGLQLLFYSVGIGQISSEVPQNLSASRPQDRQFILSSKKLLLSDSGFYLCAWTLLAGTGELFFGEGSRLTVL.

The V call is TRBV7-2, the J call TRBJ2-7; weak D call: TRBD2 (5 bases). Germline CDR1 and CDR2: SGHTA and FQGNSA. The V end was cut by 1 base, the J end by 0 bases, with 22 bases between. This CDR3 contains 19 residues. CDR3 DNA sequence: TGTGCCAGCAGCTTAGGTGGCTTTGCTGCGGGTTCCAGCTCCTACGAGCAGTACTTC. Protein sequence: CASSLGGFAAGSSSYEQYF.

As DNA, the CDR3 is TGCGCCAGCAGCTTGTCTCGGCAGGCTTCACCCCTCCACTTT. Translating it yields CASSLSRQASPLHF. J is TRBJ1-6 and V is TRBV5-1; D remains ambiguous. The CDR3 has 14 amino acids. The germline V gene encodes CDR1 SGHRS and CDR2 YFSETQ. The ends were cut back, 1 base at V and 9 bases at J, with 11 bases in the middle.